This TCR beta chain comes out of a study of cytomegalovirus exposure and HLA in healthy donors. The study's findings and limits: Being indistinguishable, some V segments were excluded, TRBV6-2 and TRBV6-3 among them.

This CDR3 is built from 15 residues. In germline, CDR1 is KGHSH, CDR2 LQKENI. V was cut by 3 bases and J by 3 bases, with 12 bases left in between. The PCR ran on 60 Vbeta and 13 Jbeta primers. Here immunoSEQ multiplex PCR was the method, and the copy in TCRdb shows in-frame clones only, minus some. The table shows 150,000 or so clones, with roughly 79% occurring only once. Concerning this clone itself: Its antigen is unidentified.

The chain couples TRBV18 to TRBJ2-1; D possibly corresponds to TRBD1 (6 bases). Sequencing was done on a sample of PBMCs. The TCR originated in a man younger than 35 in good health and CMV-seropositive. As DNA, the CDR3 is TGTGCCAGCTCACCCCGGGACAACTACTACAATGAGCAGTTCTTC. It encodes CASSPRDNYYNEQFF.